Listed here are 27 T cell receptor beta chains from one sample, sequenced in a study of breast tumors, draining lymph nodes, adjacent tissues. The lymph nodes were axillary draining lymph nodes from breast cancer patients. TCRdb called the multiplex PCR reads again in MiXCR, with one record for every CDR3 protein. The sample consists of about 230,000 distinct CDR3 sequences, 32% of them appearing once. Source material: axillary lymph node tissue. All receptors come from a female donor with breast cancer. Some clones in this sample may be carry-over from other donors' samples.

Concerning this clonotype itself: The junction shows a germline mismatch at one end, possibly a read error. The V call is TRBV29-1, the J call TRBJ2-5, with D perhaps being TRBD1 or TRBD2 (6 bases each). Germline V gives CDR1 SQVTM, CDR2 ANQGSEA. The CDR3 has 13 amino acids. CDR3 amino acids: CSVEGGRRETQYF. In DNA, the CDR3 is TGCAGCGTTGAAGGGGGGCGCCGGGAGACCCAATACTTC.

As concerns this clonotype: The conserved final phenylalanine or tryptophan is absent from the CDR3, which likely points to a read error. The V call is TRBV7-9, the J call TRBJ1-6; D might be TRBD1 (5 bases). Per the germline V gene, CDR1 is SEHNR and CDR2 is FQNEAQ (reference sequence). This CDR3 spans 14 amino acids. The V end lost 2 bases, the J end lost 13 bases, and 15 bases lay between the germline ends. As DNA, the CDR3 is TGTGCCAGCAGCTTATCAGGGTCTGAAGCGCCCCTCCACCAT. As protein: CASSLSGSEAPLHH.

This clonotype was counted at least ten times. A much larger clonotype is one base distant, so this may be a read error. This rearrangement joins TRBV11-2 to TRBJ1-6; D perhaps matches TRBD1 (5 bases). This CDR3 is built from 16 residues. Trimming stripped 1 base from V and 8 bases from J, with 15 bases between. Germline CDR1 and CDR2: SGHAT and FQNNGV. The CDR3 loop is CASSLGRGAVHSPLHF. As DNA, the CDR3 is TGTGCCAGCAGCTTAGGGAGGGGAGCGGTTCATTCACCCCTCCACTTT. The full variable domain, its missing parts supplied by reference TRBV11-2 and TRBJ1-6, is EAGVAQSPRYKIIEKRQSVAFWCNPISGHATLYWYQQILGQGPKLLIQFQNNGVVDDSQLPKDRFSAERLKGVDSTLKIQPAKLEDSAVYLCASSLGRGAVHSPLHFGNGTRLTVT.

As concerns this clonotype: With a much larger clone just one base away, this may be a read error. The chain joins TRBV5-1 to TRBJ2-1; 8 bases align to TRBD1. Looked up from germline, CDR1 is SGHRS and CDR2 is YFSETQ. Trimming at V came to 4 bases and at J to 2 bases, leaving 5 bases not matched to a gene. The CDR3 runs to 15 residues. The CDR3 reads CASSATGGTYNEQFF. The CDR3 DNA is TGCGCCAGCAGCGCAACAGGGGGGACCTACAATGAGCAGTTCTTC.

This clonotype was seen at least ten times. The V gene is TRBV18, the J gene TRBJ1-5, with a possible D match to TRBD1 (6 bases). This CDR3 spans 14 amino acids. V was clipped by 3 bases and J by 6 bases, with 12 bases between them. Germline V gives CDR1 KGHSH, CDR2 LQKENI. CDR3 sequence reads: CASSPGAGGQPQHF. The DNA of the CDR3 is TGTGCCAGCTCACCGGGGGCGGGGGGTCAGCCCCAGCATTTT. The variable domain in full, completed from reference TRBV18 and TRBJ1-5, reads NAGVMQNPRHLVRRRGQEARLRCSPMKGHSHVYWYRQLPEEGLKFMVYLQKENIIDESGMPKERFSAEFPKEGPSILRIQQVVRGDSAAYFCASSPGAGGQPQHFGDGTRLSIL.

This clonotype was seen repeatedly, ten times or more. This chain connects TRBV5-6 to TRBJ2-7; 8 positions agree with TRBD2. The ends lost 2 bases at V and 1 base at J; junction bases unmatched: 5. Germline-derived CDR1 and CDR2 are SGHDT and YYEEEE. The CDR3 is made up of 15 amino acids. The CDR3 DNA reads as TGTGCCAGCAGCTTTAGCGGGATGAGGTCCTACGAGCAGTACTTC. Protein sequence: CASSFSGMRSYEQYF.

This clonotype was observed many times. A read error may be the cause here, since a much bigger clone is one base away. The V and J genes are TRBV11-2 and TRBJ2-2; 9 bases align to TRBD1. V lost 3 bases to trimming and J lost 4 bases; unmatched junction nucleotides: 3. From germline, CDR1 is SGHAT and CDR2 FQNNGV. The CDR3 extends over 15 amino acids. In nucleotides, the CDR3 is TGTGCCAGCAGCTTGGACAGGGGAGCCACCGGGGAGCTGTTTTTT. Amino acid sequence: CASSLDRGATGELFF.

This clonotype was counted ten times or more. The chain employs TRBV20-1 and TRBJ2-5, with 9 bases matching TRBD2. This CDR3 has 14 amino acids. Germline loops: CDR1 DFQATT, CDR2 SNEGSKA (reference sequence). With 5 bases clipped from V and 5 bases from J, the junction kept 9 bases outside the gene matches. The CDR3 protein is CSAPPAGGLETQYF. CDR3 DNA: TGCAGTGCTCCGCCCGCGGGAGGGTTGGAGACCCAGTACTTC.

This clonotype was seen many times. The chain recombines TRBV7-6 with TRBJ1-2; possible D gene TRBD1, 6 bases. The V gene lost 5 bases and the J gene lost 0 bases, with 13 bases spanning the gap. CDR3 size: 15 residues. Germline CDR1 reads SGHVS; CDR2 reads FNYEAQ. CDR3 bases: TGTGCCAGCAGCGCCGGGGCAGGGGCTAACTATGGCTACACCTTC. This codes for CASSAGAGANYGYTF.

On this clonotype: A much larger clone lies a single base off, so this may be a read error. The V and J genes are TRBV6-5 and TRBJ2-7; 8 nucleotides align to TRBD2. The CDR3 is 19 residues long. V shed 6 bases and J 4 bases; nucleotides not matched to a gene: 23. CDR1 and CDR2 from the germline V gene are MNHEY and SVGAGI. CDR3 region: CASRTPRPGRAIFKYEQYF. DNA of the CDR3: TGTGCCAGCAGAACCCCCCGTCCCGGGAGGGCCATTTTTAAGTACGAGCAGTACTTC.

This sequence joins TRBV12-3 or TRBV12-4 and TRBJ1-6, with a tentative D call TRBD1 (5 bases). This CDR3 comprises 13 residues. Trimming removed 3 bases at V and 17 bases at J, with 17 bases between. The CDR3 sequence is CASSFETGGGFHF. The CDR3 coding sequence is TGTGCCAGCAGTTTCGAGACGGGGGGAGGATTCCACTTT.

This clonotype was seen many times. The rearrangement uses TRBV12-5 and TRBJ2-3; D is undetermined. Trimming took 7 bases from V and 2 from J, leaving 10 bases between them. The CDR3 has 13 amino acids. Germline-derived CDR1 and CDR2 are LGHNT and FRNRAP. The CDR3 nucleotides read TGTGCTAGTGCCCTTTCCCACACAGATACGCAGTATTTT. Its translation: CASALSHTDTQYF.

V and J are TRBV20-1 and TRBJ1-6; 10 bases are a match to TRBD1. CDR3 size: 14 residues. Germline assignment: CDR1 DFQATT and CDR2 SNEGSKA (reference sequence). V lost 3 bases, J lost 10 bases, and 6 bases stayed unmatched. The CDR3 loop reads CSARTGTGESPLHF. In DNA, the CDR3 is TGCAGTGCTAGGACCGGGACAGGGGAATCACCCCTCCACTTT.

This clonotype appeared a few times. This may come from a read error, since a much larger clone is one base off. V usage is TRBV9 and J usage is TRBJ2-5, with D perhaps assigned TRBD1 or TRBD2 (5 bases each). CDR1 and CDR2 from the germline V gene are SGDLS and YYNGEE. This CDR3 region has 15 residues. The CDR3 DNA reads TGTGCCAGCAGCGCCCTTCCCGCCGGGGCAGAGACCCCGTACTTC. Its protein product is CASSALPAGAETPYF.

This clonotype has ten or more counts. The chain joins TRBV7-8 to TRBJ1-4; D possibly corresponds to TRBD1 (5 bases). Per the germline V gene, CDR1 is SGHVS and CDR2 is FQNEAQ. The V end lost 4 bases, the J end lost 1 base, and 19 bases lay between the germline ends. CDR3 size: 18 residues. The CDR3 loop is CASSSRLGQVVTNEKLFF. The CDR3 nucleotides are TGTGCCAGCAGCTCTAGGTTGGGGCAAGTGGTAACTAATGAAAAACTGTTTTTT.

Regarding this clonotype: It is likely a read error, because the conserved phenylalanine at the end of the CDR3 is missing. The rearrangement uses TRBV30 and TRBJ1-6; D possibly corresponds to TRBD1 (6 bases). The CDR3 contains 13 residues. Trimming stripped 7 bases from V and 5 bases from J, with 12 bases between. CDR1 GTSNPN and CDR2 SVGIG come from the germline V gene (reference sequence). The CDR3: CALRDTDNSPLHL. The CDR3, as DNA: TGTGCCTTACGGGACACAGATAATTCACCCCTCCACCTC.

This clonotype appeared a single time. The genes are TRBV6-2 or TRBV6-3 and TRBJ2-7; no clear D. V was cut by 0 bases and J by 3 bases, with 9 bases left in between. Germline assignment: CDR1 MNHEY and CDR2 SVGEGT. This CDR3 spans 14 amino acids. The CDR3 region has the DNA TGTGCCAGCAGTTACTCAGGACCCCTCTACGAGCAGTACTTC. Its translation is CASSYSGPLYEQYF.

This clonotype was seen repeatedly, ten times or more. The chain links TRBV24-1 to TRBJ2-2; weak D call: TRBD1 (6 bases). Per the germline V gene, CDR1 is KGHDR and CDR2 is SFDVKD. This CDR3 is 15 amino acids long. Trimming removed 0 bases from V and 6 bases from J, with 10 bases in between. CDR3 bases: TGTGCCACCAGTGATTTGCAAACAGGGTCCGGGGAGCTGTTTTTT. Translation gives CATSDLQTGSGELFF.

This clonotype was recorded only once. The chain links TRBV4-2 to TRBJ2-3, with D possibly matching TRBD2 (5 bases). From germline, CDR1 is LGHNA and CDR2 YNFKEQ. The length of the CDR3 is 12 residues. In nucleotides, the CDR3 is TGTGCTAGCTTCAGCGGCGCAGATACGCAGTATTTT. Protein: CASFSGADTQYF.

This chain uses TRBV5-4 with TRBJ1-1; maybe TRBD1 (6 bases). Germline V gene data show CDR1 as SGHNT and CDR2 as YYREEE (reference sequence). Trimming stripped 4 bases from V and 4 bases from J, with 17 bases between. The length of the CDR3 is 15 residues. The CDR3 DNA follows: TGTGCCAGCAGCCGCGGTGGGGGCCAAGGCACTGAAGCTTTCTTT. As protein: CASSRGGGQGTEAFF.

The CDR3 DNA is TGTGCCAGCAGCGCCCGGGACACGCTGTCAGATACGCAGTATTTT. Translated: CASSARDTLSDTQYF. The J gene is TRBJ2-3, the V gene TRBV3-1; D might be TRBD1 (6 bases). There are 15 residues in the CDR3. The germline gives CDR1 LGHDT, CDR2 YNNKEL (reference sequence). Trimming left V 5 bases short and J 4 bases short, with 16 bases between.

This clonotype was observed at least ten times. The chain combines TRBV20-1 with TRBJ2-1, with TRBD2 identical over 9 bases. J gave up 6 bases and V 1 base, and 7 bases lay outside the gene matches. CDR3 length: 15 amino acids. Germline CDR1 is DFQATT and CDR2 is SNEGSKA (reference sequence). DNA of the CDR3: TGCAGTGCTAGAGGAGCGGGAGGACTCCTCAATGAGCAGTTCTTC. It specifies CSARGAGGLLNEQFF.

This clonotype was seen ten or more times. This chain uses TRBV9 with TRBJ2-3; a possible D gene is TRBD2 (5 bases). V was shortened by 4 bases and J by 2 bases, with 11 bases between the two germline ends. Per the germline V gene, CDR1 is SGDLS and CDR2 is YYNGEE. The CDR3 sequence is 14 residues long. CDR3 sequence (DNA): TGTGCCAGCAGCACTAGGACCTCCACAGATACGCAGTATTTT. Its translation: CASSTRTSTDTQYF.

This clonotype was counted many times. The chain recombines TRBV20-1 with TRBJ2-3; D remains unclear. V shed 0 bases and J shed 2 bases, with 6 bases lying between them. Germline lookup yields CDR1 DFQATT and CDR2 SNEGSKA (reference sequence). The CDR3 runs 13 residues. CDR3 sequence reads: CSARDLTTDTQYF. The CDR3 DNA is TGCAGTGCTAGAGATCTGACCACAGATACGCAGTATTTT.

This clonotype appeared many times. This chain links TRBV30 with TRBJ1-4, with a weak D call TRBD1 (6 bases). In germline, CDR1 is GTSNPN, CDR2 SVGIG (reference sequence). The CDR3 is made up of 14 amino acids. V lost 0 bases to trimming and J lost 5 bases, with 10 bases between them. The CDR3 DNA reads TGTGCCTGGAGTGTGGTACAGGGAAATGAAAAACTGTTTTTT. This encodes CAWSVVQGNEKLFF.

The chain couples TRBV29-1 to TRBJ2-3; D is unclear. CDR3 length equals 14 residues. Trimming pared 5 bases from V and 2 bases from J, leaving 14 bases between. From germline, CDR1 is SQVTM and CDR2 ANQGSEA. CDR3 DNA: TGCAGCGTTCTTGGCGGTACGAACACAGATACGCAGTATTTT. Amino acid sequence: CSVLGGTNTDTQYF.

This clonotype was found many times. The chain employs TRBV4-3 and TRBJ2-4, with TRBD2 matching 9 bases. V dropped 0 bases and J dropped 1; count of bases not matched to a gene: 7. The CDR3 has 18 amino acids. The germline CDR1 and CDR2 sequences are LGHNA and YSLEER. The CDR3 nucleotides read TGCGCCAGCAGCCAAGATTCTAGCGGGAACGGCGCCAAAAACATTCAGTACTTC. Its translation: CASSQDSSGNGAKNIQYF.